This TCR beta chain was identified during a study of T cells expressing NK-cell markers. Across the study: Sorted CD3+CD56+NKG2C+, CD3+CD56+NKG2C- and CD3+CD56-NKG2C+ T-cell subsets were beta-chain profiled.

Germline CDR1 is SNHLY and CDR2 is FYNNEI. The CDR3 has 13 amino acids. Study-level points and caveats: Roughly six of the donors carried dominant NKG2C+ clonotypes that took up roughly 1.0-8% of their CD8+ T cells. A handful of donors' CD3+CD56-NKG2C+ cells were dominated by the same clonotypes.

A note on this clonotype: What it binds is not known.

No DNA is given; TCRdb re-called the 5' RACE reads and lists each CDR3 protein once. The sample data list about 260,000 distinct CDR3 sequences. Sequencing input: blood T cells: a sorted CD56 or NKG2C T cell subset, CD4+ or CD8+ T cells, or bulk PBMC T cells (not recorded which). This receptor was identified in a man between 18 and 35 years old in good health. The chain is built from TRBV2 and TRBJ1-4. This CDR3 reads CASRRAISEKLFF.